This T cell receptor beta chain was recorded in a study of graft-versus-host responses after intestinal transplantation. Overall study context: The whole recipient group had anti-thymocyte globulin induction followed by tacrolimus and steroids for around three years. The study, taken as a whole, reports: Levels of circulating GvH clones at their peak were associated with early post-transplant HvG declines. Across patients carrying graft-donor T cell macrochimerism, allografts held high graft-versus-host to host-versus-graft clonal ratios. In recipient marrow, GvH clones were found, and some appeared first in ileum or blood.

Germline V gives CDR1 SNHLY, CDR2 FYNNEI. CDR3 length equals 15 residues. Trimming cost V 4 bases and J 7 bases; bases outside gene matches: 3. Data came from immunoSEQ multiplex PCR; TCRdb stores just in-frame clones and leaves some out. There are about 91,000 clones in the sample; approximately 90% occur only once, and 0.35% lies in the top ten. Points on this clone: The antigen remains unidentified.

This chain joins TRBV2 and TRBJ1-6; TRBD1 agrees at 11 bases. The sequence came from a human donor who was the organ donor for an intestinal transplant. The source was unstimulated CD4+ T cells sorted from spleen or lymph node cells, collected before transplant. In DNA form, the CDR3 reads TGTGCCAGCAGTGGCAGGACAGGGGGCAATTCACCCCTCCACTTT. This codes for CASSGRTGGNSPLHF.